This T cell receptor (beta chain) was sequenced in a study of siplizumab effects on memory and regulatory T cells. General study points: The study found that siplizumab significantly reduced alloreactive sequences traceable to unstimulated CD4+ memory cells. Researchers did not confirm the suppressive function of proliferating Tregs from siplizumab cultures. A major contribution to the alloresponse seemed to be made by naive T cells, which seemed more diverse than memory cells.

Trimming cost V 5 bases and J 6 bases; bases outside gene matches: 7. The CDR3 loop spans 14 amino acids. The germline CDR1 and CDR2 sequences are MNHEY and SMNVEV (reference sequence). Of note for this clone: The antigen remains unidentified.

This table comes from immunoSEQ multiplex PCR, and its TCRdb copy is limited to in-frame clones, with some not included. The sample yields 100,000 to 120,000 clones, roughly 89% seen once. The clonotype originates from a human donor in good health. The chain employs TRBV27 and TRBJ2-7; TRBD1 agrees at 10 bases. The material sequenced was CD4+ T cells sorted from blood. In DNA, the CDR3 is TGTGCCAGCAGTCTCGACAGGGGGCAGTCCGAGCAGTACTTC. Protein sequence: CASSLDRGQSEQYF.